This T cell receptor (beta chain) was captured by sequencing in a study of cytomegalovirus exposure and HLA in healthy donors. About the study: There were 90 million to 130 million unique TCR beta sequences, drawn from approximately 180 million T cells, in an earlier analysis. Study-wide results and limits: TCR beta chain V- and J-gene trimming was linked, in a later analysis, to a missense variant in DCLRE1C. When the data were analyzed later, several of the most significant clusters appeared to be linked to common viral pathogens.

The study ran its PCR with 60 Vbeta and 13 Jbeta primers. Sequenced by immunoSEQ multiplex PCR; TCRdb stores in-frame clones only, minus some. Altogether about 140,000 clones are present, around 80% being singletons, with the ten largest covering 6.5% to 7%. This clone was detected a few times. Its antigen is undetermined. This CDR3 is built from 19 residues. Germline assignment: CDR1 MNHNS and CDR2 SASEGT. J lost 2 bases, V lost 4 bases, and 16 bases had no gene match. V and J are TRBV6-1 and TRBJ1-3; TRBD1 agrees at 8 bases. The sample consisted of PBMCs. The sequence was collected from a middle-aged man in good health and CMV-seropositive. This CDR3 reads CASSVVRTGLVTAGNTIYF. As DNA, the CDR3 is TGTGCCAGCAGTGTCGTTCGGACAGGGTTGGTAACGGCTGGAAACACCATATATTTT.